The 3 T cell receptor beta chains given below trace back to one sample, sequenced in a study of blood T cell repertoires in COVID-19. Only in-frame clones appear in the TCRdb table, and some are missing; sequencing was by immunoSEQ multiplex PCR. Here the sample spans about 130,000 clones, approximately 83% being singletons. Sequencing was done on a sample of peripheral blood. The source is a man aged 55 to 70 with acute or convalescent COVID-19.

This clone was counted between two and nine times. V is TRBV11-1 and J is TRBJ2-2, with TRBD2 as a possible D gene (5 bases). The CDR3 loop spans 15 amino acids. Trimming cost V 2 bases and J 6 bases, with 13 bases left between them. Per the germline V gene, CDR1 is SGHAT and CDR2 is FQDESV (reference sequence). CDR3 DNA: TGTGCCAGCAGCTTATCCGCTCGCGGGCCCGGGGAGCTGTTTTTT. Translating it yields CASSLSARGPGELFF.

This clone appeared a single time. This sequence joins TRBV7-8 and TRBJ1-2, with 9 nucleotides matching TRBD1. The CDR3 sequence is 15 residues long. The junction had 10 bases not matched to a gene; V was cut back by 5 bases and J by 6 bases. CDR1 is SGHVS, CDR2 FQNEAQ, per germline. In DNA form, the CDR3 reads TGTGCCAGCAGCCGGACAGGGGAAGTGAGTGATGGCTACACCTTC. The encoded protein is CASSRTGEVSDGYTF.

This chain uses TRBV6-6 with TRBJ2-7; 10 bases line up with TRBD1. The CDR3 runs 16 residues. Per the germline V gene, CDR1 is MNHNY and CDR2 is SVGAGI (reference sequence). Germline trimming cut 4 bases from V and 2 bases from J; bases unmatched to any gene: 8. The CDR3 DNA is TGTGCCAGCAGTTCAGTCCCCGGACAGGGGGCCTACGAGCAGTACTTC. Translating it yields CASSSVPGQGAYEQYF.